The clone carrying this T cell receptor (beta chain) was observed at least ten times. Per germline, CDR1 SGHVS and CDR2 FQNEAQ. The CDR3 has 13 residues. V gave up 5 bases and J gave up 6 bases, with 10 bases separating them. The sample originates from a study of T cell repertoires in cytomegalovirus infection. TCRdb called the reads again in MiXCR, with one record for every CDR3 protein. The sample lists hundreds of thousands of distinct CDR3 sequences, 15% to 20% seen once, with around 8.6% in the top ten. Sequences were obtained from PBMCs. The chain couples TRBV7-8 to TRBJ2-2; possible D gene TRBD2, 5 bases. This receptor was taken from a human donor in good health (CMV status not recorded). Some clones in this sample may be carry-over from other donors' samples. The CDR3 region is CASSLRRAGELFF. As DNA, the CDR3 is TGTGCCAGCAGCCTCCGGCGGGCCGGGGAGCTGTTTTTT.